This T cell receptor (beta chain) was observed in a study of blood T cell repertoires in COVID-19 (dated by TCRdb to between 2020 and 2021). With regard to the full study: Samples covering the acute and convalescent phases of COVID-19 were provided by collaborators in the United States, Italy and Spain. The repertoires were released in a freely available public database meant as a resource for research on the immune response to SARS-CoV-2. A de-identified subject ID, COVID-19 status, age in years and sex were almost always included in the sample metadata. The samples were drawn from the first 160 participants of the ongoing ImmuneRACE study and from 950 to 1,500 subjects provided by 6 global collaborators. The material from the prospective study consisted of cDNA or gDNA derived from T cells, B-cell-depleted T cells, or PBMCs. Deeply sampled blood TCRbeta repertoires from subjects exposed to, actively infected with, or recovered from COVID-19 were included in the dataset. Where HLA class I and class II types were available, the types were taken from metadata supplied by the sample provider, not from assay-based typing.

Concerning this clone: Its antigen is unknown. Base qualities are not at hand, and no much larger clone is one base apart.

Overall study results and their limits: The quantity of clinical and demographic metadata differed by source and by participant and was supplied without curation.

The immunoSEQ Assay, a bias-controlled multiplex PCR, was used to amplify TCRbeta CDR3 regions from genomic DNA. Turning to the authors' computational methods: Nucleated cell counts per sample were estimated from amplification of reference gene primers within the assay. Sequence reads were collapsed and filtered to measure the absolute abundance of every unique TCRbeta CDR3 rearrangement. Productive Simpson clonality was computed per sample as the square root of Simpson's diversity index over productive rearrangements. Entries here come from immuneACCESS through TCRdb and include only in-frame sequences with V and J called. Some clones fail to appear in such tables; in the studies checked, an unresolved V gene covers under half of the shortfall, and the cause of the remainder is unknown. V, J and clone size derive from that table, while D and trimming were established from the DNA sequence. This sample has about 200,000 clones in its table, and roughly 87% of those were observed once. Of the sample, under 25% falls within the top ten clones.

Whole blood was collected in K2EDTA tubes by collaborating institutions according to the institutions' own protocols. For TCRbeta analysis, collaborators shipped samples in one of three forms: frozen whole blood, isolated PBMCs, or DNA extracted from either of those sample types. V lost 4 bases and J lost 5 bases; the stretch between them is 9 bases long. In the germline V gene, CDR1 corresponds to MNHEY and CDR2 to SVGAGI. The CDR3, cysteine through phenylalanine, is 12 amino acids long. Just the 36-base CDR3 DNA is kept, in frame starting at base 1. This TCR came from a man aged 55 to 70 with active or convalescent COVID-19. The chain couples TRBV6-5 to TRBJ2-7; 5 matching bases give a weak D call of TRBD1. The sample consisted of peripheral blood. The bases are TGTGCCAGCAGTTTTCAGGGAAACGAGCAGTACTTC. Its product reads: CASSFQGNEQYF.